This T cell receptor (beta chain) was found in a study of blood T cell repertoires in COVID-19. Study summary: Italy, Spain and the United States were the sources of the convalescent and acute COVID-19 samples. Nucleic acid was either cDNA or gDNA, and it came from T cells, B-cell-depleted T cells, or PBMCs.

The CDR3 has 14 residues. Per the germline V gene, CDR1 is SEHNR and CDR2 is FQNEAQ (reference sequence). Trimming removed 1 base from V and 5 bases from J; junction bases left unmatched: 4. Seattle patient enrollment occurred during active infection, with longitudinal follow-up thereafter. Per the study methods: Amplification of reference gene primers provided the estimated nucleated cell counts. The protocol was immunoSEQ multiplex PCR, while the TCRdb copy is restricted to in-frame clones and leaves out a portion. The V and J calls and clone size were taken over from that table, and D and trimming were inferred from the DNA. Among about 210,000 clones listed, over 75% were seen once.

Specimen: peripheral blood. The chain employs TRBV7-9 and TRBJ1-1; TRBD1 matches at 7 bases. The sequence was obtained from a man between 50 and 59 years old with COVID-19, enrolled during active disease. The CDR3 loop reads CASSLGQGETEAFF. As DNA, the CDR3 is TGTGCCAGCAGCTTAGGGCAGGGGGAGACTGAAGCTTTCTTT.